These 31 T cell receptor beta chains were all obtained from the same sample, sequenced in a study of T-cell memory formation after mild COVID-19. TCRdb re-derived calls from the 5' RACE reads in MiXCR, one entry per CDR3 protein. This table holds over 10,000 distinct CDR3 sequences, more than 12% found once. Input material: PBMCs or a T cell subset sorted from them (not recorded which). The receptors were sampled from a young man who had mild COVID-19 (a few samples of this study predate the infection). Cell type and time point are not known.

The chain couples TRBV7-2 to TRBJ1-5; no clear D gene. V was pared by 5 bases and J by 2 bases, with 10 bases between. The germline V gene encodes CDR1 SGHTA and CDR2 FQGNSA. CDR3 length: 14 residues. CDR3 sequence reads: CASSPFRGNQPQHF. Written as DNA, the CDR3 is TGTGCCAGCAGCCCCTTTCGCGGCAATCAGCCCCAGCATTTT.

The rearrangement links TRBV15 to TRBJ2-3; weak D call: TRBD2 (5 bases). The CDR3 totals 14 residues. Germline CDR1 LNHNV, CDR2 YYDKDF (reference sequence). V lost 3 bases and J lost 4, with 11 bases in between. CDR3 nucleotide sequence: TGTGCCACCAGCAGCCTCTTACTAGCAGATACGCAGTATTTT. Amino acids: CATSSLLLADTQYF.

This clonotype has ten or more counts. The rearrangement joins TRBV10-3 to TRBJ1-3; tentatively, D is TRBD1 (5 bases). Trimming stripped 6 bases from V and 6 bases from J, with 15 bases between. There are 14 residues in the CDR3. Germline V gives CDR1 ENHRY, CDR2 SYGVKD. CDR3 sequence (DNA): TGTGCCATCAGATTGATGGGGGGTTTAAACACCATATATTTT. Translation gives CAIRLMGGLNTIYF.

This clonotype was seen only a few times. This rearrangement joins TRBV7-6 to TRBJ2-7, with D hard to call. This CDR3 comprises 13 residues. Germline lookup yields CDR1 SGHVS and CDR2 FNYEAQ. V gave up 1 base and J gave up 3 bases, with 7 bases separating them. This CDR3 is CASSLGALYEQYV. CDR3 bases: TGTGCCAGCAGCTTAGGGGCCCTCTACGAGCAGTACGTC.

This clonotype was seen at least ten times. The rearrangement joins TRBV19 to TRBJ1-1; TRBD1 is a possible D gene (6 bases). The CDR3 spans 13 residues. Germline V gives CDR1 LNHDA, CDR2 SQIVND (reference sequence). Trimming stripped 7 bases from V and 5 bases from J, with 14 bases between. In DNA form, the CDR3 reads TGTGCCAGTAAGGAATCCGGGACAACTGAAGCTTTCTTT. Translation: CASKESGTTEAFF.

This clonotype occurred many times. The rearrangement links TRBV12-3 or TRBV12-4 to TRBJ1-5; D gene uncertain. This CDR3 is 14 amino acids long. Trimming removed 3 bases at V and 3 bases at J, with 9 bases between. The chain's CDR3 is CASSLRQNNQPQHF. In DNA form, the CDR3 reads TGTGCCAGCAGTTTGCGGCAGAACAATCAGCCCCAGCATTTT.

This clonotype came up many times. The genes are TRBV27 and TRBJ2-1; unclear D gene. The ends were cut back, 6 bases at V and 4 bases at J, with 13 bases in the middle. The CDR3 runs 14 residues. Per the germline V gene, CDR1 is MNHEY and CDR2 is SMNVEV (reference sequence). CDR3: CASRGWAVYNEQFF. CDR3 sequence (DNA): TGTGCCAGCAGGGGATGGGCGGTTTACAATGAGCAGTTCTTC.

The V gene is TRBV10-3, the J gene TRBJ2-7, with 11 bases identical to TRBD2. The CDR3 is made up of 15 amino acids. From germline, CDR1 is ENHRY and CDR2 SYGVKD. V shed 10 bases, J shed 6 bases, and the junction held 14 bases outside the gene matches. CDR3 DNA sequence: TGTGCCACCCTGAGTGAGACTAGCGGGAAATCCGAGCAGTACTTC. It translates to CATLSETSGKSEQYF.

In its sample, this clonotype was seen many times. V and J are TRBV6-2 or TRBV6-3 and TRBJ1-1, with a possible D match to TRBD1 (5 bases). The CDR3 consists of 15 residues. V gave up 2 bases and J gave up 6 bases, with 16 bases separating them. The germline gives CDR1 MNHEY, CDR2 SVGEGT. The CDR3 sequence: CASSYIPGPGAEAFF. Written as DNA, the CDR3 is TGTGCCAGCAGTTACATCCCTGGGCCGGGGGCTGAAGCTTTCTTT.

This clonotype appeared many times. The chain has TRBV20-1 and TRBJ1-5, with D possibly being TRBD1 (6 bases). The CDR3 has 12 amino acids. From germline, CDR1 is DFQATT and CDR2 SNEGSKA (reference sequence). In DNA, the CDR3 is TGCAGGGCGGGAGGGGGGAATCAGCCCCAGCATTTT. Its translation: CRAGGGNQPQHF.

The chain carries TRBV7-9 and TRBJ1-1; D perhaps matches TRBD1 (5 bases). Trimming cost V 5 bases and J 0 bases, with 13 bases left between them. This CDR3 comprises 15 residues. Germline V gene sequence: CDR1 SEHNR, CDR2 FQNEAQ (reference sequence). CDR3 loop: CASSTYGTMNTEAFF. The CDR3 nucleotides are TGTGCCAGCAGCACTTACGGGACCATGAACACTGAAGCTTTCTTT. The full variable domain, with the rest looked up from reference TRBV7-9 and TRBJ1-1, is DTGVSQNPRHKITKRGQNVTFRCDPISEHNRLYWYRQTLGQGPEFLTYFQNEAQLEKSRLLSDRFSAERPKGSFSTLEIQRTEQGDSAMYLCASSTYGTMNTEAFFGQGTRLTVV.

CDR3 in DNA: TGTGCCAGCAGCCAAGTCGATGAGCAGTTCTTC. It yields the protein CASSQVDEQFF. The rearrangement links TRBV3-1 to TRBJ2-1; D gene ambiguous. Trimming cost V 1 base and J 8 bases, with 3 bases left between them. The CDR3 extends over 11 amino acids. Germline V CDR1 and CDR2: LGHDT, YNNKEL (reference sequence).

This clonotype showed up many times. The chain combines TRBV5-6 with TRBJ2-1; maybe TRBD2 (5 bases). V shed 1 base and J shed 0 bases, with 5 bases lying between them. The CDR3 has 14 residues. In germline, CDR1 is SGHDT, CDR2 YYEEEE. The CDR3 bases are TGTGCCAGCAGCTTGACTAGCTCCTACAATGAGCAGTTCTTC. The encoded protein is CASSLTSSYNEQFF.

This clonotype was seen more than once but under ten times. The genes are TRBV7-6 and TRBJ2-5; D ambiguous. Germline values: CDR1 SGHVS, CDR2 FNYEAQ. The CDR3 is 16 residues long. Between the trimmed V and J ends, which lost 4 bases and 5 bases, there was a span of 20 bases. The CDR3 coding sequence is TGTGCCAGCAGCTCCTTCTCTTTCTCCTTGGGGGAGACCCAGTACTTC. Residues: CASSSFSFSLGETQYF.

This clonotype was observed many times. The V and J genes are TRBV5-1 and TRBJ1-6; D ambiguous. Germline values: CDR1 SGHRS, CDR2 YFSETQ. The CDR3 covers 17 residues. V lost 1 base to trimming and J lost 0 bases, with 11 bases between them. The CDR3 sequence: CASSLKDPSSYNSPLHF. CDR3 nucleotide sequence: TGCGCCAGCAGCTTGAAGGACCCGAGCTCCTATAATTCACCCCTCCACTTT.

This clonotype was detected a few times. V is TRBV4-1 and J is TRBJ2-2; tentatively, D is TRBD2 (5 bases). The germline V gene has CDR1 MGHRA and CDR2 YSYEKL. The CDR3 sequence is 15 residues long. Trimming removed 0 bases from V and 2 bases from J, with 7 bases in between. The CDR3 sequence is CASSQDGENTGELFF. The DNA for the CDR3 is TGCGCCAGCAGCCAAGACGGGGAAAACACCGGGGAGCTGTTTTTT.

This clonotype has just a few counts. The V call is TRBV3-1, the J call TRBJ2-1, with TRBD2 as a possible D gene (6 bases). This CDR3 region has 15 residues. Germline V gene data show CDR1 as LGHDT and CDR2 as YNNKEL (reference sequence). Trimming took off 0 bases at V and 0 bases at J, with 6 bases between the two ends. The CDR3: CASSQDGSSYNEQFF. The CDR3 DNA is TGTGCCAGCAGCCAAGACGGGAGCTCCTACAATGAGCAGTTCTTC.

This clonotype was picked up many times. CDR3 region: CSSLAGVGEQFF. The CDR3 DNA reads TGCAGCAGTCTAGCGGGGGTAGGTGAGCAGTTCTTC. The chain combines TRBV29-1 with TRBJ2-1; 10 bases align to TRBD2. V shed 8 bases and J 9 bases; nucleotides not matched to a gene: 7. The CDR3 has 12 amino acids. CDR1 SQVTM and CDR2 ANQGSEA come from the germline V gene.

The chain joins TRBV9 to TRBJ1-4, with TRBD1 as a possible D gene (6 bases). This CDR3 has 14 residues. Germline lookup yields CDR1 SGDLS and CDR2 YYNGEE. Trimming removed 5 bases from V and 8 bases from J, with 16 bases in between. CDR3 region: CASSPTGSVEKLFF. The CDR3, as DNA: TGTGCCAGCAGTCCCACAGGGTCGGTCGAAAAACTGTTTTTT.

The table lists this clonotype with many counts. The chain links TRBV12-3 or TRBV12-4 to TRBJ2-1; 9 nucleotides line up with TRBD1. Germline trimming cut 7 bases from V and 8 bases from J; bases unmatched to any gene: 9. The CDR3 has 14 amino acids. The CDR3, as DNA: TGTGCCAGCACCTTCCGGGACAGGGTCTATGAGCAGTTCTTC. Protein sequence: CASTFRDRVYEQFF.

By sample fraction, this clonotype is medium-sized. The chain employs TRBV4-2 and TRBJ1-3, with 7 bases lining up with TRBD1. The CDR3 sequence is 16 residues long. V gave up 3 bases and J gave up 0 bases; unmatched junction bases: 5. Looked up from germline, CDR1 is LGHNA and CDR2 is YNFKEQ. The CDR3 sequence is CASSHRDSPSGNTIYF. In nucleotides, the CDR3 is TGTGCCAGCAGCCACCGGGACAGCCCCTCTGGAAACACCATATATTTT.

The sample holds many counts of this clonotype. The CDR3, as DNA: TGCGCCAGCAGCTTGGGTAGCGAGGACCATGAGCAGTTCTTC. It encodes CASSLGSEDHEQFF. The V call is TRBV5-1, the J call TRBJ2-1; D is possibly TRBD2 (5 bases). The CDR3 has 14 residues. Germline V gene lookup returns CDR1 SGHRS and CDR2 YFSETQ. Between the trimmed V and J ends, which lost 0 bases and 8 bases, there was a span of 12 bases.

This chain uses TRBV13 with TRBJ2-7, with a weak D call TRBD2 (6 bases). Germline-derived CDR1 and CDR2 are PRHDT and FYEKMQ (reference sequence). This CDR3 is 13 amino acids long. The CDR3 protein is CASSLGTDYEQYV. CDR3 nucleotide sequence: TGTGCCAGCAGCTTGGGGACGGACTACGAGCAGTACGTA.

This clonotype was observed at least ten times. DNA of the CDR3: TGTGCCAGCAGCCCCTACGACAGGGGGGGTGGTGGCTACACCTTC. Its translation is CASSPYDRGGGGYTF. This chain connects TRBV12-3 or TRBV12-4 to TRBJ1-2; 9 positions agree with TRBD1. Trimming cost V 6 bases and J 7 bases; bases outside gene matches: 12. The CDR3 sequence is 15 residues long.

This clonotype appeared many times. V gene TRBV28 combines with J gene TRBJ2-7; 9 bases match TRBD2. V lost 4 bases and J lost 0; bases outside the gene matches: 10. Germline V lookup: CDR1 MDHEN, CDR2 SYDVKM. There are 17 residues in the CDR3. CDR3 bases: TGTGCCAGCAGTTCAGGAGTAGCGGGGGAAAGCTCCTACGAGCAGTACGTC. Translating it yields CASSSGVAGESSYEQYV.

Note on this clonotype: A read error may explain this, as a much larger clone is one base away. The CDR3 is CAISPRLRPEAFF. As DNA, the CDR3 is TGCGCCATCAGCCCGAGGTTACGGCCTGAAGCTTTCTTT. This chain joins TRBV4-1 and TRBJ1-1; D remains ambiguous. The CDR3 covers 13 residues. Germline values: CDR1 MGHRA, CDR2 YSYEKL.

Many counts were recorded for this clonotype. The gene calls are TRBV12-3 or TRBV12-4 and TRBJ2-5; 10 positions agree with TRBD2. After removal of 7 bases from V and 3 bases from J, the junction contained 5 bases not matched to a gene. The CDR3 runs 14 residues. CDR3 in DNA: TGTGCCAGCACCTTAGCGGGGGGAAAAGAGACCCAGTACTTC. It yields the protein CASTLAGGKETQYF.

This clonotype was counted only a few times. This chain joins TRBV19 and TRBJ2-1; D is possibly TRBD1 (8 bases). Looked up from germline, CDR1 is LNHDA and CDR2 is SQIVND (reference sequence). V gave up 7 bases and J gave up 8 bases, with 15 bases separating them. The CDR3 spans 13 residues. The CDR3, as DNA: TGTGCCAGTAATTACAGGGGGGGCGATGAGCAGTTCTTC. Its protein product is CASNYRGGDEQFF.

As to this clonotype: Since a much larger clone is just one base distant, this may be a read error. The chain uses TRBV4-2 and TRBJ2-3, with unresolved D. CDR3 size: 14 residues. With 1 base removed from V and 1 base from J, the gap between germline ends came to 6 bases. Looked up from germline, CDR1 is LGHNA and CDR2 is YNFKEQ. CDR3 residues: CASSQGNGTDTQYF. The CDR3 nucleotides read TGTGCCAGCAGCCAAGGTAACGGCACAGATACGCAGTATTTT.

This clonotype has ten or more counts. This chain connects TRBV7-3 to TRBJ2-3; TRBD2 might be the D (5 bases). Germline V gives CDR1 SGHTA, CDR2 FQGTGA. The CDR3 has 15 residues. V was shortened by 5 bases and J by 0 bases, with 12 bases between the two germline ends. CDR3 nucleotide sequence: TGTGCCAGCAGCCAAGAGGGCTATAGCACAGATACGCAGTATTTT. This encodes CASSQEGYSTDTQYF.

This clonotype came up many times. The CDR3 loop is CASSDPRVGGGSNTGELFF. The CDR3 coding sequence is TGTGCCAGCAGCGACCCCCGTGTGGGCGGGGGGTCGAACACCGGGGAGCTGTTTTTT. V and J are TRBV2 and TRBJ2-2, with 8 bases fitting TRBD2. This CDR3 contains 19 residues. The germline V gene encodes CDR1 SNHLY and CDR2 FYNNEI. The V and J ends lost 6 bases and 0 bases, in that order; junction bases with no gene match: 15.